Below are 23 T cell receptor beta chains sequenced from a single sample in a study of T cells after yellow fever vaccination. TCRdb re-called the 5' RACE reads through MiXCR, storing one row per CDR3 protein. This sample has 340,000 or so distinct CDR3 sequences, with around an eighth found just once. The source was CD4+ T cells sorted from PBMCs, collected 15 days after the yellow fever booster vaccination. All receptors derive from a man younger than 30 who received the YFV17D yellow fever vaccine.

This chain joins TRBV6-5 and TRBJ2-1, with TRBD2 matching 9 bases. The V segment lost 8 bases and the J segment 10 bases; nucleotides outside the gene matches: 12. Germline V gene sequence: CDR1 MNHEY, CDR2 SVGAGI. The CDR3 spans 14 residues. The CDR3 DNA sequence: TGTGCCAGCCGCCGGACGGGACTAGCTGGGGAGCAGTTCTTC. This gives the protein CASRRTGLAGEQFF.

The chain is built from TRBV7-2 and TRBJ1-5; 9 bases match TRBD1. CDR3 length: 19 amino acids. The germline gives CDR1 SGHTA, CDR2 FQGNSA. The trim removed 3 bases at V and 1 base at J, leaving 13 bases unmatched. CDR3 loop: CASSFPGQGLAGSNQPQHF. The DNA of the CDR3 is TGTGCCAGCAGCTTTCCGGGACAGGGCCTAGCTGGGAGCAATCAGCCCCAGCATTTT.

J is TRBJ1-2 and V is TRBV19, with D tentatively TRBD1 (5 bases). The germline V and J ends were trimmed by 7 bases and 4 bases, with 10 bases remaining between them. The CDR3 consists of 12 residues. CDR1 and CDR2 (germline): LNHDA, SQIVND (reference sequence). The CDR3 bases are TGTGCCAGTACCCCGGACACCTATGGCTACACCTTC. This codes for CASTPDTYGYTF.

The sample holds a few counts of this clonotype. The chain combines TRBV14 with TRBJ1-1; D possibly corresponds to TRBD1 (5 bases). V lost 2 bases and J 5 bases, leaving 12 bases between the germline ends. Germline lookup yields CDR1 SGHDN and CDR2 FVKESK. The CDR3 covers 14 residues. This chain's CDR3 is CASSQPGAGTEAFF. The CDR3 DNA follows: TGTGCCAGCAGCCAACCTGGGGCAGGTACTGAAGCTTTCTTT.

The chain couples TRBV29-1 to TRBJ2-5; 8 positions agree with TRBD2. Trimming cost V 4 bases and J 0 bases; bases outside gene matches: 7. The CDR3 totals 15 residues. Germline CDR1 SQVTM, CDR2 ANQGSEA. The CDR3: CSVARGGGHQETQYF. The CDR3 DNA reads TGCAGCGTTGCCCGTGGCGGGGGGCACCAAGAGACCCAGTACTTC.

This clonotype was observed a few times. This rearrangement joins TRBV7-9 to TRBJ1-3; D is undetermined. This CDR3 spans 15 amino acids. Germline CDR1 and CDR2: SEHNR and FQNEAQ (reference sequence). V was clipped by 1 base and J by 0 bases, with 7 bases between them. Here the CDR3 DNA reads TGTGCCAGCAGCTTAGTTAGCCTCTCTGGAAACACCATATATTTT. It yields the protein CASSLVSLSGNTIYF.

This clonotype was seen only a few times. The rearrangement uses TRBV7-2 and TRBJ1-5; 8 bases fit TRBD1. CDR3 size: 15 residues. V was clipped by 3 bases and J by 6 bases; unmatched bases: 7. Germline CDR1 and CDR2: SGHTA and FQGNSA. The CDR3 nucleotides read TGTGCCAGCAGCTTCGTCGACAGGGGCGGTCAGCCCCAGCATTTT. It is translated as CASSFVDRGGQPQHF.

This clonotype has more than one count but fewer than ten. The chain joins TRBV20-1 to TRBJ2-3, with 8 bases that match TRBD2. V was pared by 1 base and J by 8 bases, with 20 bases of the junction left unmatched. CDR3 length equals 18 residues. Germline V gene lookup returns CDR1 DFQATT and CDR2 SNEGSKA (reference sequence). The CDR3 nucleotides are TGCAGTGCTAGAGTGCCCCTATTAGCGGGGCCTGGGCGCGCTACGCAGTATTTT. Its translation: CSARVPLLAGPGRATQYF.

This clonotype came up once. The chain employs TRBV20-1 and TRBJ2-5, with D tentatively TRBD2 (5 bases). CDR1 is DFQATT, CDR2 SNEGSKA, per germline (reference sequence). The CDR3 consists of 12 residues. V was clipped by 4 bases and J by 7 bases, with 13 bases between them. CDR3 sequence: CSANRSRGTQYF. The CDR3 nucleotides read TGCAGTGCTAATCGGAGCCGGGGGACCCAGTACTTC.

There are many counts of this clonotype. V is TRBV15 and J is TRBJ2-5; D is uncertain. The V end lost 3 bases, the J end lost 5 bases, and 7 bases lay between the germline ends. From germline, CDR1 is LNHNV and CDR2 YYDKDF (reference sequence). The length of the CDR3 is 12 residues. CDR3 loop: CATSRPRETQYF. The CDR3 bases are TGTGCCACCAGCAGGCCCCGGGAGACCCAGTACTTC.

The genes are TRBV20-1 and TRBJ2-7; 8 bases align to TRBD1. This CDR3 contains 15 residues. Trimming cost V 1 base and J 2 bases; bases outside gene matches: 7. Germline assignment: CDR1 DFQATT and CDR2 SNEGSKA (reference sequence). The CDR3 sequence: CSARAPGQVTYEQYV. The CDR3 DNA is TGCAGTGCTAGAGCCCCGGGACAGGTAACCTACGAGCAGTACGTC.

The V call is TRBV25-1, the J call TRBJ2-3; D remains unclear. The CDR3 is 16 amino acids. V gave up 4 bases and J gave up 2 bases, with 16 bases separating them. Germline lookup yields CDR1 MGHDK and CDR2 SYGVNS. The chain's CDR3 is CASSAPRTASTDTQYF. CDR3 in DNA: TGTGCCAGCAGTGCACCCAGGACGGCGTCCACAGATACGCAGTATTTT.

The chain has TRBV4-1 and TRBJ2-7, with 10 bases that match TRBD1. The ends lost 3 bases at V and 5 bases at J; junction bases unmatched: 7. CDR1 is MGHRA, CDR2 YSYEKL, per germline. CDR3 size: 15 residues. CDR3 coding DNA: TGCGCCAGCAGCCAGAGGGACAGGGGAGAGAACGAGCAGTACTTC. Protein: CASSQRDRGENEQYF.

This clonotype has at least ten counts. The chain couples TRBV27 to TRBJ1-5; 7 bases align to TRBD1. V shed 2 bases and J 1 base; nucleotides not matched to a gene: 5. The CDR3 covers 16 residues. The germline CDR1 and CDR2 sequences are MNHEY and SMNVEV (reference sequence). In DNA, the CDR3 is TGTGCCAGCAGTTTAGTTGGGACAGCCAGCAATCAGCCCCAGCATTTT. Translated, it gives CASSLVGTASNQPQHF.

CDR3 nucleotides: TGTGCCAGCTTTAAAGGTCTGCAAGAGACCCAGTACTTC. Translated: CASFKGLQETQYF. The V call is TRBV7-8, the J call TRBJ2-5; D is uncertain. The CDR3 covers 13 residues. V lost 8 bases to trimming and J lost 2 bases, with 12 bases between them. Germline CDR1 reads SGHVS; CDR2 reads FQNEAQ.

CDR3 region: CAVRPPGRPQHF. The CDR3 DNA is TGTGCCGTACGACCTCCAGGGCGGCCCCAGCATTTT. The J gene is TRBJ1-5, the V gene TRBV25-1; tentative D call: TRBD1 (5 bases). CDR3 size: 12 residues. Looked up from germline, CDR1 is MGHDK and CDR2 is SYGVNS. V was cut by 11 bases and J by 9 bases, with 17 bases left in between.

This clonotype was seen more than once but under ten times. The rearrangement uses TRBV6-1 and TRBJ1-4; D remains unclear. Looked up from germline, CDR1 is MNHNS and CDR2 is SASEGT. The V gene lost 1 base and the J gene lost 2 bases, with 5 bases spanning the gap. This CDR3 has 14 amino acids. The chain's CDR3 is CASSEGLTNEKLFF. The DNA of the CDR3 is TGTGCCAGCAGTGAAGGGTTGACTAATGAAAAACTGTTTTTT.

This clonotype has more than one count but fewer than ten. The V call is TRBV7-9, the J call TRBJ2-5; either TRBD1 or TRBD2 may fit D (5 bases each). Germline CDR1 and CDR2: SEHNR and FQNEAQ (reference sequence). Trimming took 5 bases from V and 1 from J, leaving 11 bases between them. The CDR3 runs 14 residues. The CDR3 DNA reads TGTGCCAGCAGCGAAAGGGGACGCCAAGAGACCCAGTACTTC. Protein: CASSERGRQETQYF.

The rearrangement joins TRBV5-1 to TRBJ2-4; a possible D gene is TRBD1 (6 bases). The ends were cut back, 1 base at V and 5 bases at J, with 7 bases in the middle. The CDR3 loop spans 13 amino acids. Per the germline V gene, CDR1 is SGHRS and CDR2 is YFSETQ. The CDR3 loop is CASSLPGENIQYF. DNA of the CDR3: TGCGCCAGCAGCTTGCCAGGGGAAAACATTCAGTACTTC.

The rearrangement links TRBV20-1 to TRBJ1-1, with a weak D call TRBD1 (6 bases). CDR1 DFQATT and CDR2 SNEGSKA come from the germline V gene (reference sequence). Trimming stripped 5 bases from V and 1 base from J, with 17 bases between. This CDR3 spans 15 amino acids. The CDR3 DNA reads TGCAGTGCTGCAACCTACAGGGCTTCGAACACTGAAGCTTTCTTT. Its protein is CSAATYRASNTEAFF.

CDR3 bases: TGTGCCATCCACCCAGTCCAGGGCGATGGAAACACCATATATTTT. Protein product: CAIHPVQGDGNTIYF. V usage is TRBV2 and J usage is TRBJ1-3, with D perhaps matching TRBD1 (5 bases). Germline V CDR1 and CDR2: SNHLY, FYNNEI. The CDR3 has 15 residues. V shed 10 bases and J shed 3 bases, with 19 bases lying between them.

V gene TRBV12-5 combines with J gene TRBJ2-3; D gene uncertain. V was pared by 1 base and J by 2 bases, with 16 bases between. Per the germline V gene, CDR1 is LGHNT and CDR2 is FRNRAP. The CDR3 loop spans 17 amino acids. The CDR3 DNA sequence: TGTGCTAGTGGTTTGGCCGGAAGCAGGCCATCCACAGATACGCAGTATTTT. As protein: CASGLAGSRPSTDTQYF.

CDR3: CSVSSGFNYGYTF. The CDR3 bases are TGCAGCGTTTCCTCAGGATTTAACTATGGCTACACCTTC. The chain has TRBV29-1 and TRBJ1-2; the D is unclear. CDR3 length equals 13 residues. Per germline, CDR1 SQVTM and CDR2 ANQGSEA. V gave up 5 bases and J gave up 1 base, with 11 bases separating them.